A selection of T cell receptor beta chains follows, all from one sample in a study of T cell changes during pregnancy in multiple sclerosis. Sequencing was performed with immunoSEQ multiplex PCR; in TCRdb, only in-frame clones are kept and a portion is missing. The table shows 60,000 or so clones, with around 90% occurring only once. Source: peripheral blood, taken in the first trimester of pregnancy. The receptors here all came from a female donor in good health, enrolled as a control in a pregnancy study. Both conserved end residues are part of each CDR3. The D gene is left open where the match is weak. Clone size is shown for a subset of rows, as once, few, many or a class of expanded clone.

D | J | size | V | CDR3 | DNA
NA | TRBJ2-7 | NA | TRBV5-4 | CASSLDRPSSVDEQYF | TGTGCCAGCAGCTTGGACAGGCCATCGAGCGTGGACGAGCAGTACTTC
NA | TRBJ1-2 | few | TRBV7-9 | CASSLRGAYGYTF | TGTGCCAGCAGCCTGCGGGGGGCCTATGGCTACACCTTC
TRBD2 | TRBJ2-3 | NA | TRBV27 | CASTSSGLADTQYF | TGTGCCAGCACATCTAGCGGCCTCGCAGATACGCAGTATTTT
NA | TRBJ2-4 | NA | TRBV14 | CASSQWSGESVKNIQYF | TGTGCCAGCAGCCAATGGTCAGGGGAATCGGTCAAAAACATTCAGTACTTC
NA | TRBJ1-2 | once | TRBV6-1 | CASSASGAYYGYTF | TGTGCCAGCAGCGCTTCAGGGGCATATTATGGCTACACCTTC
TRBD2 | TRBJ2-1 | once | TRBV7-9 | CASSLAGGLYNEQFF | TGTGCCAGCAGTCTAGCGGGGGGCCTCTACAATGAGCAGTTCTTC
NA | TRBJ1-2 | NA | TRBV15 | CATRNTWGDRVYGYTF | TGTGCCACCAGAAATACGTGGGGGGATAGGGTCTATGGCTACACCTTC
NA | TRBJ2-5 | NA | TRBV29-1 | CSVTTEYQETQYF | TGCAGCGTCACCACAGAGTACCAAGAGACCCAGTACTTC
NA | TRBJ2-1 | NA | TRBV27 | CASATGQYYNEQFF | TGTGCCAGCGCCACCGGACAGTACTACAATGAGCAGTTCTTC
TRBD1 | TRBJ1-1 | NA | TRBV5-1 | CASSSTGQGIEAFF | TGCGCCAGCAGCTCGACGGGACAGGGCATCGAAGCTTTCTTT
TRBD2 | TRBJ2-6 | NA | TRBV5-1 | CASSLRGLAGGVGGANVLTF | TGCGCCAGCAGCTTACGGGGACTAGCGGGGGGGGTAGGAGGGGCCAACGTCCTGACTTTC
NA | TRBJ2-7 | NA | TRBV7-3 | CASSTDPGRGYEQYF | TGTGCCAGCAGCACCGATCCGGGACGGGGGTACGAGCAGTACTTC
NA | TRBJ1-1 | NA | TRBV11-3 | CASSFITGTNTEAFF | TGTGCCAGCAGCTTCATAACAGGGACCAACACTGAAGCTTTCTTT
TRBD1 | TRBJ1-1 | NA | TRBV5-6 | CASSLLDRDLTEAFF | TGTGCCAGCAGCCTCTTGGACAGGGACCTCACTGAAGCTTTCTTT
TRBD2 | TRBJ2-1 | NA | TRBV7-2 | CASSPRGGNEQFF | TGTGCCAGCAGCCCTCGGGGGGGTAATGAGCAGTTCTTC
TRBD1 | TRBJ2-7 | NA | TRBV27 | CASRDGTGGAGEQYF | TGTGCCAGCAGGGACGGGACAGGGGGCGCGGGAGAGCAGTACTTC
NA | TRBJ1-2 | NA | TRBV19 | CASSDLPGYGYTF | TGTGCCAGTAGTGACCTTCCGGGCTATGGCTACACCTTC
TRBD2 | TRBJ2-7 | NA | TRBV27 | CASRVAGGPAYEQYF | TGTGCCAGCAGGGTAGCGGGGGGGCCTGCCTACGAGCAGTACTTC
NA | TRBJ1-5 | NA | TRBV19 | CASSRRLGNQPQHF | TGTGCCAGTAGCCGTCGACTGGGCAATCAGCCCCAGCATTTT
NA | TRBJ2-1 | NA | TRBV5-1 | CASSLVGGHEQFF | TGCGCCAGCAGCTTGGTGGGGGGACATGAGCAGTTCTTC
TRBD1 | TRBJ2-7 | NA | TRBV5-1 | CASSFYESTDRVKTYEQYF | TGCGCCAGCAGCTTCTACGAATCGACGGACAGGGTAAAAACCTACGAGCAGTACTTC
NA | TRBJ2-2 | NA | TRBV7-9 | CASSPAPGGELFF | TGTGCCAGCAGCCCGGCCCCAGGCGGGGAGCTGTTTTTT
NA | TRBJ2-7 | NA | TRBV7-2 | CASSLTSSYEQYF | TGTGCCAGCAGCTTAACAAGCTCCTACGAGCAGTACTTC
TRBD1 | TRBJ2-3 | NA | TRBV4-3 | CASSQAPGQRTDTQYF | TGCGCCAGCAGCCAAGCTCCGGGACAGCGCACAGATACGCAGTATTTT
NA | TRBJ2-5 | NA | TRBV7-9 | CASSLALSSYKTQYF | TGTGCCAGCAGCTTAGCGCTTTCTAGTTACAAGACCCAGTACTTC
NA | TRBJ1-2 | once | TRBV5-6 | CASSLQRRRIYGYTF | TGTGCCAGCAGCTTGCAGAGACGGAGGATCTATGGCTACACCTTC
TRBD2 | TRBJ2-2 | NA | TRBV9 | CASSVGGGSSTGELFF | TGTGCCAGCAGCGTAGGGGGGGGTTCGTCCACCGGGGAGCTGTTTTTT
NA | TRBJ2-7 | NA | TRBV7-8 | CASSLDPLPAYEQYF | TGTGCCAGCAGCTTAGACCCCCTCCCAGCCTACGAGCAGTACTTC
TRBD1 | TRBJ2-3 | NA | TRBV7-3 | CASSPTPWDRGTDTQYF | TGTGCCAGCAGCCCAACGCCCTGGGACAGGGGTACAGATACGCAGTATTTT
NA | TRBJ2-2 | NA | TRBV27 | CASSLPGGAGELFF | TGTGCCAGCAGTTTACCCGGAGGCGCCGGGGAGCTGTTTTTT
NA | TRBJ2-3 | NA | TRBV9 | CASGSGAGGTDTQYF | TGTGCCAGCGGCTCAGGGGCAGGGGGCACAGATACGCAGTATTTT
TRBD1 | TRBJ1-2 | NA | TRBV5-1 | CASSLPGGYGYTF | TGCGCCAGCAGCTTGCCAGGGGGCTATGGCTACACCTTC
NA | TRBJ2-2 | NA | TRBV4-3 | CASSQYTGNTGELFF | TGCGCCAGCAGCCAATACACAGGGAACACCGGGGAGCTGTTTTTT
TRBD2 | TRBJ2-7 | NA | TRBV7-6 | CASSFRLTSAYYEQYF | TGTGCCAGCAGCTTCCGACTTACTAGCGCTTACTACGAGCAGTACTTC
NA | TRBJ2-2 | NA | TRBV2 | CAGRAIANTGELFF | TGTGCCGGCAGAGCGATCGCGAACACCGGGGAGCTGTTTTTT
TRBD1 | TRBJ1-3 | once | TRBV19 | CASSIDPGQGAPSSGNTIYF | TGTGCCAGTAGTATAGATCCCGGACAGGGGGCTCCAAGCTCTGGAAACACCATATATTTT
NA | TRBJ2-7 | NA | TRBV4-2 | CASSQMGGFRRYEQYF | TGTGCCAGCAGCCAAATGGGAGGTTTCCGGCGGTACGAGCAGTACTTC
TRBD1 | TRBJ1-6 | NA | TRBV9 | CASSVVGTTRTSRDRVSSPLHF | TGTGCCAGCAGCGTAGTAGGCACCACTAGAACCTCCCGGGACAGGGTTTCTTCACCCCTCCACTTT
NA | TRBJ2-5 | NA | TRBV5-1 | CASSPLRGQETQYF | TGCGCCAGCAGCCCCTTACGGGGGCAAGAGACCCAGTACTTC
TRBD2 | TRBJ2-1 | NA | TRBV11-3 | CASSSGGAYNEQFF | TGTGCCAGCAGTAGCGGGGGGGCCTACAATGAGCAGTTCTTC
NA | TRBJ1-2 | NA | TRBV5-1 | CASSLQDSLLYGYTF | TGCGCCAGCAGCCTACAGGACAGTCTCCTATATGGCTACACCTTC
TRBD2 | TRBJ2-7 | once | TRBV5-4 | CASSPSGGLSYEQYF | TGTGCCAGCAGCCCCAGCGGGGGGCTCTCCTACGAGCAGTACTTC
NA | TRBJ1-3 | NA | TRBV5-6 | CASSLGSRVYSGNTIYF | TGTGCCAGCAGCTTGGGAAGCAGGGTATACTCTGGAAACACCATATATTTT
TRBD1 | TRBJ2-3 | NA | TRBV7-2 | CASRVTGARTDTQYF | TGTGCCAGCAGGGTGACAGGGGCAAGGACAGATACGCAGTATTTT
NA | TRBJ2-7 | NA | TRBV4-3 | CASSQDSSYEQYF | TGCGCCAGCAGCCAAGACAGCTCCTACGAGCAGTACTTC
TRBD1 | TRBJ2-5 | NA | TRBV11-2 | CASSPLSPGQGGETQYF | TGTGCCAGCAGCCCCCTCTCTCCGGGACAGGGAGGAGAGACCCAGTACTTC
NA | TRBJ2-7 | NA | TRBV4-2 | CASSQERDPSYEQYF | TGTGCCAGCAGCCAAGAGAGGGATCCCTCCTACGAGCAGTACTTC
TRBD2 | TRBJ2-7 | NA | TRBV7-2 | CASSLLGGGEQYF | TGTGCCAGCAGCTTATTGGGGGGAGGGGAGCAGTACTTC
NA | TRBJ2-3 | NA | TRBV6-4 | CASSPTGSTDTQYF | TGTGCCAGCAGCCCGACGGGGAGCACAGATACGCAGTATTTT
TRBD2 | TRBJ2-5 | NA | TRBV7-2 | CASSLAGGEKTQYF | TGTGCCAGCAGCTTAGCGGGGGGGGAAAAGACCCAGTACTTC
NA | TRBJ2-7 | NA | TRBV9 | CASSPSTGRYEQYF | TGTGCCAGCAGCCCTTCGACAGGGAGGTACGAGCAGTACTTC